Listed below are T cell receptor beta chains from one sample, sequenced in a study of STAT5B mutations in CD4+ large granular lymphocyte leukemia. Assay: immunoSEQ multiplex PCR; the TCRdb copy retains only in-frame clones and omits some. The sample shows tens of thousands of clones, roughly 79% of them seen only once. What was sequenced was CD4+ T cells from blood buffy coats. These receptors all come from a human donor in good health. Each CDR3 is given with its conserved first and last residue. Fields, in order: V gene, D gene, J gene, clone size, CDR3 DNA, CDR3 protein. The D gene is left open where the match is weak. The size of a clone is reported for some rows only, either as once, few or many, or as a class for expanded clones.

TRBV5-1,TRBD1,TRBJ1-3,.,TGCGCCAGCAGCTTGAGCGGGACAGGGGAAGCTGGAAACACCATATATTTT,CASSLSGTGEAGNTIYF
TRBV6-6,.,TRBJ2-1,.,TGTGCCAGCAGTCCCGGGGGTAGCGGAAACTACAATGAGCAGTTCTTC,CASSPGGSGNYNEQFF
TRBV29-1,.,TRBJ2-3,.,TGCAGCGTTGAGGTGTTCCCAGATACGCAGTATTTT,CSVEVFPDTQYF
TRBV30,.,TRBJ2-5,.,TGTGCCTGGAGTTTGGGATTTCAGACCCAGTACTTC,CAWSLGFQTQYF
TRBV7-2,.,TRBJ1-2,.,TGTGCCAGCAGCTTAGCGCCGGGGTTCGGTGGCTACACCTTC,CASSLAPGFGGYTF
TRBV2,.,TRBJ1-6,few,TGTGCCAGCAGAAGGTCTTATAATTCACCCCTCCACTTT,CASRRSYNSPLHF
TRBV5-8,.,TRBJ1-5,.,TGTGCCAGCAGCTTGGAAGGGTCCACGTCCAATCAGCCCCAGCATTTT,CASSLEGSTSNQPQHF
TRBV9,.,TRBJ2-1,.,TGTGCCAGCAGCGTAGGCGCAAATGAGCAGTTCTTC,CASSVGANEQFF
TRBV13,.,TRBJ1-1,once,TGTGCCAGCAGCCCGGGGGGGCGTAGTCGGACTGAAGCTTTCTTT,CASSPGGRSRTEAFF
TRBV9,.,TRBJ2-3,once,TGTGCCAGCAGCGCAGGGGGGGTTTCAGATACGCAGTATTTT,CASSAGGVSDTQYF
TRBV15,.,TRBJ1-3,few,TGTGCCACCAGCAGAGGGCAGGGGAATGGAAACACCATATATTTT,CATSRGQGNGNTIYF
TRBV5-1,TRBD1,TRBJ2-7,.,TGCGCCAGCAGAACAGGGGACGAGCAGTACTTC,CASRTGDEQYF
TRBV11-3,TRBD2,TRBJ2-5,.,TGTGCCAGCAGCCCTGGGAGTAGCGGGTACCAAGAGACCCAGTACTTC,CASSPGSSGYQETQYF
TRBV25-1,.,TRBJ1-6,.,TGTGCCAGCAGTGCTATCGGCGAACAAAATTCACCCCTCCACTTT,CASSAIGEQNSPLHF
TRBV9,TRBD1,TRBJ2-2,once,TGTGCCAGCAGCGTAGCCGGACAGGGGAACACCGGGGAGCTGTTTTTT,CASSVAGQGNTGELFF
TRBV5-4,.,TRBJ2-5,.,TGTGCCAGCAGCCCTGGACCCACGGAGACCCAGTACTTC,CASSPGPTETQYF
TRBV2,TRBD1,TRBJ1-4,.,TGTGCCAGCAGACTACAGGGGGCACTCGAAAAACTGTTTTTT,CASRLQGALEKLFF
TRBV7-8,TRBD2,TRBJ2-5,.,TGTGCCAGCAGCTCGGGACTATCGGCAGAGACCCAGTACTTC,CASSSGLSAETQYF
TRBV1,.,TRBJ2-1,.,TGCACCAGCAGCCAAGATAGGAGAACCCGCAATGAGCAGTTCTTC,CTSSQDRRTRNEQFF